Listed below are T cell receptor beta chains from one sample, sequenced in a study of OX40 agonist ivuxolimab in advanced cancers. Produced via immunoSEQ multiplex PCR; TCRdb's table is partial and in-frame only. The sample includes about 45,000 clones, 80% of them seen just once. The sample was CD4+ or CD8+ T cells sorted from blood, taken in a trial of the OX40 agonist ivuxolimab. The receptor source for this set is an adult with an advanced solid tumor such as melanoma, head and neck, liver or kidney cancer. The CDR3 runs from the conserved cysteine through the conserved F or W. The order of the fields is J gene, D gene, clone size, V gene, CDR3 protein, CDR3 DNA. The D gene is left open where the match is weak. Clone size, where shown, is once, few, many, or a class for clones that have expanded.

TRBJ2-1	NA	few	TRBV9	CASSVSGHSSYNEQFF	TGTGCCAGCAGCGTATCGGGACATAGCTCCTACAATGAGCAGTTCTTC
TRBJ1-3	NA	NA	TRBV6-5	CASSYMQGSGNTIYF	TGTGCCAGCAGTTACATGCAGGGATCTGGAAACACCATATATTTT
TRBJ2-7	TRBD1	NA	TRBV6-1	CASRGQWNYEQYF	TGTGCCAGCCGGGGACAGTGGAACTACGAGCAGTACTTC
TRBJ1-2	TRBD1	NA	TRBV29-1	CSAKPGTGANYGYTF	TGCAGCGCCAAACCCGGGACAGGAGCTAACTATGGCTACACCTTC
TRBJ1-1	TRBD1	NA	TRBV7-9	CASSSTGESTEAFF	TGTGCCAGCAGCTCGACAGGGGAAAGCACTGAAGCTTTCTTT
TRBJ2-3	NA	NA	TRBV27	CASSSGGILGYTQYF	TGTGCCAGCAGTTCTGGCGGTATCCTCGGGTATACGCAGTATTTT
TRBJ1-5	NA	once	TRBV7-9	CASSLQGPGQPQHF	TGTGCCAGCAGCTTACAGGGTCCGGGTCAGCCCCAGCATTTT
TRBJ1-6	NA	NA	TRBV5-6	CASSLPGLGDSPLHF	TGTGCCAGCAGCTTGCCGGGGCTCGGGGATTCACCCCTCCACTTT
TRBJ2-4	NA	NA	TRBV28	CASSPSGRGQAKNIQYF	TGTGCCAGCAGTCCCTCAGGCAGGGGCCAGGCCAAAAACATTCAGTACTTC
TRBJ2-5	TRBD2	NA	TRBV5-1	CASSLAASGQETQYF	TGCGCCAGCAGCTTGGCCGCTAGCGGCCAAGAGACCCAGTACTTC
TRBJ1-1	TRBD1	NA	TRBV6-6	CASTKDRGQVAEAFF	TGTGCCAGCACCAAGGACAGGGGGCAGGTCGCTGAAGCTTTCTTT
TRBJ2-3	NA	NA	TRBV5-1	CASGPGTDTQYF	TGCGCCAGTGGTCCTGGGACAGATACGCAGTATTTT
TRBJ2-1	NA	NA	TRBV5-1	CASSLAGQVSYNEQFF	TGCGCCAGCAGCTTGGCGGGGCAGGTTTCCTACAATGAGCAGTTCTTC
TRBJ1-1	TRBD1	NA	TRBV15	CATSSGQGPNTEAFF	TGTGCCACCAGCAGCGGACAGGGCCCGAACACTGAAGCTTTCTTT
TRBJ2-6	NA	NA	TRBV5-6	CASRYPGAGANVLTF	TGTGCCAGCAGATACCCAGGGGCCGGGGCCAACGTCCTGACTTTC
TRBJ1-2	NA	NA	TRBV30	CAWRRYYGYTF	TGTGCCTGGAGGAGATACTATGGCTACACCTTC
TRBJ2-2	TRBD2	NA	TRBV11-2	CASSFTSGQRGGELFF	TGTGCCAGCAGCTTCACTAGCGGTCAAAGGGGCGGGGAGCTGTTTTTT
TRBJ2-2	NA	once	TRBV5-1	CASSLGKTGSTGELFF	TGCGCCAGCAGCTTGGGTAAAACAGGGTCCACCGGGGAGCTGTTTTTT
TRBJ1-2	NA	NA	TRBV5-4	CASSSDGSNYGYTF	TGTGCCAGCAGCAGCGACGGCTCTAACTATGGCTACACCTTC
TRBJ1-4	NA	NA	TRBV15	CATRVRNSNEKLFF	TGTGCCACCAGAGTCCGGAACTCGAATGAAAAACTGTTTTTT
TRBJ1-5	NA	NA	TRBV19	CASSRWGNQPQHF	TGTGCCAGTAGCCGATGGGGCAATCAGCCCCAGCATTTT
TRBJ1-1	TRBD1	NA	TRBV7-9	CASSLTGASTEAFF	TGTGCCAGCAGCTTAACAGGGGCTAGCACTGAAGCTTTCTTT
TRBJ2-2	TRBD1	few	TRBV5-1	CASSFADRASTGELFF	TGCGCCAGCAGCTTCGCGGACAGGGCTTCCACCGGGGAGCTGTTTTTT
TRBJ2-1	NA	NA	TRBV5-1	CASSLDPVSDEQFF	TGCGCCAGCAGCTTGGATCCGGTATCGGATGAGCAGTTCTTC
TRBJ2-5	NA	NA	TRBV5-1	CASSFQGNQETQYF	TGCGCCAGCAGCTTCCAGGGCAACCAAGAGACCCAGTACTTC
TRBJ2-3	TRBD1	NA	TRBV2	CASSAQGVNTQYF	TGTGCCTCCTCCGCACAGGGGGTTAATACGCAGTATTTT
TRBJ2-2	TRBD2	NA	TRBV5-6	CASSLRGGRASNGELFF	TGTGCCAGCAGCTTACGGGGCGGGAGGGCCTCTAACGGGGAGCTGTTTTTT
TRBJ1-1	TRBD1	few	TRBV29-1	CSVRTGSFDTEAFF	TGCAGCGTGCGGACAGGGAGTTTTGACACTGAAGCTTTCTTT
TRBJ1-1	NA	few	TRBV18	CASSPQGGSRGAEAFF	TGTGCCAGCTCACCTCAAGGCGGATCCCGAGGCGCTGAAGCTTTCTTT
TRBJ2-5	NA	NA	TRBV7-8	CASSQSTGLARVGTQYF	TGTGCCAGCAGCCAATCGACCGGACTCGCCAGGGTAGGGACCCAGTACTTC
TRBJ2-5	NA	NA	TRBV11-2	CASSPGEGGGLGKETQYF	TGTGCCAGCAGCCCGGGTGAAGGTGGGGGATTAGGAAAAGAGACCCAGTACTTC
TRBJ2-5	TRBD1	NA	TRBV7-8	CASSLDPGQGPWETQYF	TGTGCCAGCAGCTTAGATCCGGGACAGGGGCCGTGGGAGACCCAGTACTTC
TRBJ2-5	NA	NA	TRBV7-3	CASSLYRGPQETQYF	TGTGCCAGCAGTCTTTACCGGGGACCTCAAGAGACCCAGTACTTC
TRBJ2-7	TRBD1	NA	TRBV6-5	CASSYSGGTGAFEQYF	TGTGCCAGCAGTTACTCGGGTGGGACAGGGGCTTTCGAGCAGTACTTC
TRBJ2-7	NA	NA	TRBV28	CASSFQGYEQYF	TGTGCCAGCAGTTTTCAGGGCTACGAGCAGTACTTC
TRBJ2-1	NA	NA	TRBV18	CASSPRRGSSYNEQFF	TGTGCCAGCTCACCAAGGAGGGGGAGCTCCTACAATGAGCAGTTCTTC
TRBJ2-1	TRBD2	NA	TRBV10-1	CASRPVGLAGTYNEQFF	TGCGCCAGCAGACCCGTTGGACTAGCGGGAACCTACAATGAGCAGTTCTTC
TRBJ2-5	TRBD2	NA	TRBV4-2	CASSRTSGQETQYF	TGTGCCAGCAGCCGGACTAGCGGCCAAGAGACCCAGTACTTC
TRBJ2-7	NA	NA	TRBV5-1	CASSFFDSSYEQYF	TGCGCCAGCAGCTTTTTTGACAGCTCCTACGAGCAGTACTTC
TRBJ1-5	TRBD1	NA	TRBV28	CASSLITGGGQPQHF	TGTGCCAGCAGTTTAATTACAGGGGGTGGGCAGCCCCAGCATTTT
TRBJ2-1	NA	NA	TRBV20-1	CSATGASTVF	TGCAGTGCAACTGGGGCTTCTACGGTCTTC